Detailed here is one T cell receptor (beta chain). These data come from a study of blood T cell repertoires in COVID-19. On the study more broadly: Acute and convalescent COVID-19 samples came from the United States, Italy and Spain.

Trimming removed 5 bases from V and 3 bases from J, with 13 bases in between. Germline values: CDR1 SNHLY, CDR2 FYNNEI. There are 14 residues in the CDR3. The data were produced by immunoSEQ multiplex PCR, yet TCRdb's version contains in-frame clones alone and is incomplete. The sample holds about 13,000 clones, 90% seen once. V gene TRBV2 combines with J gene TRBJ1-1; a possible D gene is TRBD1 (5 bases). Sequenced input: peripheral blood. The source is a human donor with active COVID-19. The donor label of this sample is uncertain. This CDR3 is CASSSRIGDTEAFF. Written as DNA, the CDR3 is TGTGCCAGCAGTTCCCGAATAGGGGACACTGAAGCTTTCTTT.